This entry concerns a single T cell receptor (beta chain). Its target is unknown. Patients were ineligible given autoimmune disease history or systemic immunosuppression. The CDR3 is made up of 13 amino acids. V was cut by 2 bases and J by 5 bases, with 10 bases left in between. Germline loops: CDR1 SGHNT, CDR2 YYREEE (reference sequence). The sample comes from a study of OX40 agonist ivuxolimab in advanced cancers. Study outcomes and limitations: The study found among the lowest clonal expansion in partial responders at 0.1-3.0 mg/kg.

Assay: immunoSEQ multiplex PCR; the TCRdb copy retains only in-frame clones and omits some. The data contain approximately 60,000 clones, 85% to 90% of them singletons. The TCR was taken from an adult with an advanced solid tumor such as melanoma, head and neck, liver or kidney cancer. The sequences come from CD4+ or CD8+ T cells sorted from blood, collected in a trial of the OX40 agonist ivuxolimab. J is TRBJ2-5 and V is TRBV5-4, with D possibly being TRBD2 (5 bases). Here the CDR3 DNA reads TGTGCCAGCAGCTTCCGGGGTGGGGAGACCCAGTACTTC. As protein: CASSFRGGETQYF. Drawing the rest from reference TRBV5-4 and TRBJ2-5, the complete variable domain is ETGVTQSPTHLIKTRGQQVTLRCSSQSGHNTVSWYQQALGQGPQFIFQYYREEENGRGNFPPRFSGLQFPNYSSELNVNALELDDSALYLCASSFRGGETQYFGPGTRLLVL.